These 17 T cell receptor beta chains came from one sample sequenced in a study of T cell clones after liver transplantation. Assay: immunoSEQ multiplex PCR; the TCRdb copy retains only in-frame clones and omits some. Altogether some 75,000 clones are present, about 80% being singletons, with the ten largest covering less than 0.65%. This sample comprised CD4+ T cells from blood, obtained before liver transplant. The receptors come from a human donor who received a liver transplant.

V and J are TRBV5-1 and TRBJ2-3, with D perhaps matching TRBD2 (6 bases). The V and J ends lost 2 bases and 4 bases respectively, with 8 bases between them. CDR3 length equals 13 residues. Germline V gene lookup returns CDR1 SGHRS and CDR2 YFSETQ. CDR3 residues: CASSFGGADTQYF. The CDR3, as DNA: TGCGCCAGCAGCTTTGGCGGGGCAGATACGCAGTATTTT.

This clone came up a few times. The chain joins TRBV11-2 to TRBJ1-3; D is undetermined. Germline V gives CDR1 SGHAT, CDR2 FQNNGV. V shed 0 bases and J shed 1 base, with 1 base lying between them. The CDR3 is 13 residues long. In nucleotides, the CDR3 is TGTGCCAGCAGCTTAGAATCTGGAAACACCATATATTTT. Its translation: CASSLESGNTIYF.

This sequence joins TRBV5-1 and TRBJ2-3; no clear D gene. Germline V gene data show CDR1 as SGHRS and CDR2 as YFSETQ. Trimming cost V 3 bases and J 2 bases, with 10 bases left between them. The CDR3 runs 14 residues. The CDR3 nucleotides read TGCGCCAGCAGCTGGGGAACAGTCACAGATACGCAGTATTTT. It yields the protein CASSWGTVTDTQYF.

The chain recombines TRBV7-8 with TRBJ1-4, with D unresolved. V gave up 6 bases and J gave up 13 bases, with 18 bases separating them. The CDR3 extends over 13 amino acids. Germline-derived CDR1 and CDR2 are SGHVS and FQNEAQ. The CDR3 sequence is CASRQASSPLLFF. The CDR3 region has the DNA TGTGCCAGCAGGCAGGCGTCAAGCCCTTTACTGTTTTTT.

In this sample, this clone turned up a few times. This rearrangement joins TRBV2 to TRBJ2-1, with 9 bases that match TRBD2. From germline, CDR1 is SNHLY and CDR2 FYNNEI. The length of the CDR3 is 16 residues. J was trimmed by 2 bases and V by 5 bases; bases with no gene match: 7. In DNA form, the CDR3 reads TGTGCCAGCAGTACGCGGCTAGCGGGGCCCTACAATGAGCAGTTCTTC. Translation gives CASSTRLAGPYNEQFF.

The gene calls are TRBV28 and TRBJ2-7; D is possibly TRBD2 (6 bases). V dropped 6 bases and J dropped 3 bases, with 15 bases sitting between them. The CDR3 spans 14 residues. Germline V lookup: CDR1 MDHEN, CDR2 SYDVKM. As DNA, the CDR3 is TGTGCCAGCAGAAAAGGGACTCCCCGCTACGAGCAGTACTTC. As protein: CASRKGTPRYEQYF.

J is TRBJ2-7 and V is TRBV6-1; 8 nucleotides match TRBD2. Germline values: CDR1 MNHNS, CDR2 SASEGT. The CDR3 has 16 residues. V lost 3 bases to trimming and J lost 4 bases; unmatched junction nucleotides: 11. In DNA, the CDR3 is TGTGCCAGCAGTGACTGGGGGATAGCGGGATCATACGAGCAGTACTTC. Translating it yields CASSDWGIAGSYEQYF.

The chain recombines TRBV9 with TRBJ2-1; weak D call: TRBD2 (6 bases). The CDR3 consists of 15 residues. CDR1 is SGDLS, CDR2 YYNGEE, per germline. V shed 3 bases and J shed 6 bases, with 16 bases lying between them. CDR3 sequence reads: CASSETGTLGNEQFF. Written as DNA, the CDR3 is TGTGCCAGCAGCGAGACCGGGACTCTAGGCAATGAGCAGTTCTTC.

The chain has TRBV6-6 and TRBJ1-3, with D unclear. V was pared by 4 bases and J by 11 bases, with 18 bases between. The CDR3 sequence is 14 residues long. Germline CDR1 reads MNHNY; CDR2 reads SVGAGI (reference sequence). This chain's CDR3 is CASSFSADGSAIYF. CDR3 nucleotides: TGTGCCAGCAGTTTCTCGGCTGACGGGTCCGCCATATATTTT.

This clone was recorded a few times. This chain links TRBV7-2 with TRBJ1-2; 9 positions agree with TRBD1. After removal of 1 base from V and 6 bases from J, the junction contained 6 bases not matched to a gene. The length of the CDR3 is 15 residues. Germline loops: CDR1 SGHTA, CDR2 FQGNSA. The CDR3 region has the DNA TGTGCCAGCAGCTTAGACGGGACAGGGACGGATGGCTACACCTTC. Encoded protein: CASSLDGTGTDGYTF.

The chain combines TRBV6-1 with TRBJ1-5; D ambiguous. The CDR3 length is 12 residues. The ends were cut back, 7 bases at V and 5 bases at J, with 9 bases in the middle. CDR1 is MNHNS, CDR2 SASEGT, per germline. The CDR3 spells CASTSIDQPQHF. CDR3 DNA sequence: TGTGCCAGCACTTCTATCGATCAGCCCCAGCATTTT.

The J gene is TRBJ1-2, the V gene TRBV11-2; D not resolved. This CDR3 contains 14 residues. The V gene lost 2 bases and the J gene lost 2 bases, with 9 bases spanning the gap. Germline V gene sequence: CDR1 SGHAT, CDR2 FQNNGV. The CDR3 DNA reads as TGTGCCAGCAGCTTAACTCAGAGCAACTATGGCTACACCTTC. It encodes CASSLTQSNYGYTF.

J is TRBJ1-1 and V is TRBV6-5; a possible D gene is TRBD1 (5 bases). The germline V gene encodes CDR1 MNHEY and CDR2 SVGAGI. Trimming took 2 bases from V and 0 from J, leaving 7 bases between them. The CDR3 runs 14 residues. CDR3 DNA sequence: TGTGCCAGCAGTTACAACAGGCTGAACACTGAAGCTTTCTTT. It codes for CASSYNRLNTEAFF.

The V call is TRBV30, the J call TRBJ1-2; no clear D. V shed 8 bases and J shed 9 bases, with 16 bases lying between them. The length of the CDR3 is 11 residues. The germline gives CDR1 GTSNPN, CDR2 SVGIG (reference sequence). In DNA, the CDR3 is TGTGCCGGAGGACGCCTCGGTAGCTACACCTTC. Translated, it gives CAGGRLGSYTF.

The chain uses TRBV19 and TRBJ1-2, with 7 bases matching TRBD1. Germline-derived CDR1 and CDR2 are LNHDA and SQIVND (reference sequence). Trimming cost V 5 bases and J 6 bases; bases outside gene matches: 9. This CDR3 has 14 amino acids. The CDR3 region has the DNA TGTGCCAGTAGTGCAGAACAGGGGAAGCATGGCTACACCTTC. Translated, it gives CASSAEQGKHGYTF.

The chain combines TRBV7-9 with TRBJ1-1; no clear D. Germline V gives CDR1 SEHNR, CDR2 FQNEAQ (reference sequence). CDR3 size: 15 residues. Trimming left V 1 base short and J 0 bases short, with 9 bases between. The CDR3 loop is CASSLGGIMNTEAFF. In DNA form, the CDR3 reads TGTGCCAGCAGCTTAGGAGGGATCATGAACACTGAAGCTTTCTTT. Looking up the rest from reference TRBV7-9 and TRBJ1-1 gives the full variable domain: DTGVSQNPRHKITKRGQNVTFRCDPISEHNRLYWYRQTLGQGPEFLTYFQNEAQLEKSRLLSDRFSAERPKGSFSTLEIQRTEQGDSAMYLCASSLGGIMNTEAFFGQGTRLTVV.

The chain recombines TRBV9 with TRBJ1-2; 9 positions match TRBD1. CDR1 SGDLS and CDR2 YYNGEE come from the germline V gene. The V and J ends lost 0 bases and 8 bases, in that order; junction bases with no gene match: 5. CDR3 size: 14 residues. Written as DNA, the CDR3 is TGTGCCAGCAGCGTAGAGGGACAGGGACGAGGCTACACCTTC. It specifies CASSVEGQGRGYTF.